The rows below give T cell receptor beta chains drawn from one sample of a study of blood T cell repertoires in COVID-19. Profiling relied on immunoSEQ multiplex PCR, and the TCRdb table lists in-frame clones only, not all of them. The repertoire holds about 330,000 clones, with 80% to 90% as singletons. Sequenced material: PBMCs or T cells enriched from blood (not recorded which). Source of these receptors: a man in his thirties or forties who had recovered from COVID-19. Both conserved end residues are part of each CDR3. Fields, in order: V gene, D gene, clone size, J gene, CDR3 protein, CDR3 DNA. A D gene is named only where the DNA matches it firmly. Not every row has a clone size; where given, it reads once, few, many or a size class.

>TRBV5-1|-|-|TRBJ1-2
CASSLLAANYGYTF
TGCGCCAGCAGCTTGTTGGCAGCTAACTATGGCTACACCTTC
>TRBV6-5|-|-|TRBJ1-6
CASRQGFGNSPLHF
TGTGCCAGCAGGCAGGGGTTTGGTAATTCACCCCTCCACTTT
>TRBV5-1|-|-|TRBJ2-1
CASSFRSDNEQFF
TGCGCCAGCAGCTTTCGTAGTGACAATGAGCAGTTCTTC
>TRBV24-1|-|-|TRBJ2-3
CATSDPRGFDTQYF
TGTGCCACCAGTGACCCTAGGGGATTCGATACGCAGTATTTT
>TRBV19|-|-|TRBJ1-5
CASWAGYSNQPQHF
TGTGCCAGTTGGGCAGGATATAGCAATCAGCCCCAGCATTTT
>TRBV5-1|-|-|TRBJ1-1
CASSLVRGSRNTEAFF
TGCGCCAGCAGCTTGGTTCGGGGTTCCAGGAACACTGAAGCTTTCTTT
>TRBV6-1|TRBD1|-|TRBJ2-7
CASSEPGQGGYEQYF
TGTGCCAGCAGTGAACCGGGACAGGGGGGCTACGAGCAGTACTTC
>TRBV13|TRBD1|-|TRBJ2-5
CASSPRTGGETQYF
TGTGCCAGCAGCCCCCGGACAGGGGGAGAGACCCAGTACTTC
>TRBV28|-|-|TRBJ2-3
CASSLRSQEGVF
TGTGCCAGCAGTTTGAGGTCCCAGGAAGGGGTTTTT
>TRBV2|-|-|TRBJ1-2
CASSPSQFSLYGYTF
TGTGCCAGCAGTCCCTCGCAGTTTTCTCTCTATGGCTACACCTTC
>TRBV18|TRBD1|-|TRBJ2-7
CASSPLGTGTYEQYF
TGTGCCAGCTCACCCCTAGGGACAGGGACCTACGAGCAGTACTTC
>TRBV7-3|TRBD2|once|TRBJ2-3
CASSSGLAATDTQYF
TGTGCCAGCAGCTCTGGACTAGCGGCCACAGATACGCAGTATTTT
>TRBV5-1|-|-|TRBJ2-6
CASSLTVGASGANVLTF
TGCGCCAGCAGCTTGACAGTGGGAGCCTCTGGGGCCAACGTCCTGACTTTC
>TRBV24-1|TRBD2|-|TRBJ2-2
CATRAGGSTGELFF
TGTGCCACCAGGGCGGGGGGGAGCACCGGGGAGCTGTTTTTT
>TRBV7-9|-|-|TRBJ1-4
CASSLVGSSEKLFF
TGTGCCAGCAGCTTAGTGGGCTCCAGTGAAAAACTGTTTTTT
>TRBV2|TRBD1|-|TRBJ1-2
CASKGQSTDYTF
TGTGCCAGCAAGGGACAGTCGACCGACTACACCTTC